This T cell receptor beta chain was captured by sequencing in a study of blood T cell repertoires in COVID-19. In the study overall: Acute-phase and convalescent COVID-19 samples originated in the United States, Italy and Spain. Sources were T cells, B-cell-depleted T cells, or PBMCs; the material itself was cDNA or gDNA.

In the authors' methods: It was from reference gene primer amplification that nucleated cell counts were estimated. Only in-frame clones appear in the TCRdb table, and some are missing; sequencing was by immunoSEQ multiplex PCR. V and J calls and clone size are given by that table; D and trimming were obtained from the DNA. The repertoire holds about 61,000 clones, with 75% to 90% as singletons. This clone was seen once. Germline assignment: CDR1 SGHTA and CDR2 FQGNSA. This CDR3 region has 15 residues. V shed 4 bases, J shed 6 bases, and the junction held 6 bases outside the gene matches. The chain employs TRBV7-2 and TRBJ2-7, with 13 bases fitting TRBD2. The clonotype comes from a human donor in a cohort sampled during active COVID-19. Sequenced: peripheral blood. The CDR3 DNA follows: TGTGCCAGCAGCTATGAGGGACTAGCGGGATCCGAGCAGTACTTC. It encodes CASSYEGLAGSEQYF.